Listed here are 24 T cell receptor beta chains from one sample, sequenced in a study of blood T cells in healthy people across ages. Alongside a J-beta primer mix, a sample-barcoded 5' primer served in a second PCR lasting about 7 to 12 cycles. MiXCR, run by TCRdb on the 5' RACE reads, gives a single entry per CDR3 protein. The sample has about 1.1 million distinct CDR3 sequences, 35% to 40% seen once. The material sequenced was blood. Receptor source: a man aged 18-30 years in good health.

Concerning this clonotype: Germline is not matched at one junction end, which may reflect a read error. V is TRBV7-2 and J is TRBJ2-1; no clear D. CDR3 length: 12 amino acids. From germline, CDR1 is SGHTA and CDR2 FQGNSA. CDR3 residues: CASSHVYSEQFF. CDR3 in DNA: TGTGCCAGCAGCCATGTATACAGTGAGCAGTTCTTC.

The V call is TRBV7-2, the J call TRBJ2-1; 8 nucleotides line up with TRBD2. J gave up 6 bases and V 6 bases, and 10 bases lay outside the gene matches. The CDR3 runs to 15 residues. The V gene's germline CDR1 is SGHTA and CDR2 FQGNSA. CDR3 in amino acids: CASSSQTGTSNEQFF. The CDR3 bases are TGTGCCAGCAGTTCTCAAACCGGGACTAGCAATGAGCAGTTCTTC. The variable domain in full, with the rest retrieved from reference TRBV7-2 and TRBJ2-1, is GAGVSQSPSNKVTEKGKDVELRCDPISGHTALYWYRQSLGQGLEFLIYFQGNSAPDKSGLPSDRFSAERTGGSVSTLTIQRTQQEDSAVYLCASSSQTGTSNEQFFGPGTRLTVL.

In its sample, this clonotype was seen once. The chain has TRBV10-3 and TRBJ2-1, with a weak D call TRBD1 (6 bases). V lost 4 bases and J lost 13, with 17 bases in between. The CDR3 contains 13 residues. Germline V lookup: CDR1 ENHRY, CDR2 SYGVKD. The CDR3 nucleotides are TGTGCCATCAGTGCCCCGACAGGACGGACACAGTTCTTC. This encodes CAISAPTGRTQFF.

This clonotype was observed once. The gene calls are TRBV24-1 and TRBJ2-2; TRBD1 agrees at 10 bases. Germline trimming cut 1 base from V and 3 bases from J; bases unmatched to any gene: 4. The CDR3 sequence is 17 residues long. Germline V CDR1 and CDR2: KGHDR, SFDVKD. The CDR3 here is CATSDLGTGADTGELFF. DNA of the CDR3: TGTGCCACCAGTGATTTAGGGACAGGGGCGGACACCGGGGAGCTGTTTTTT.

This clonotype was seen a handful of times. This chain uses TRBV28 with TRBJ1-1; possibly TRBD1 for D (5 bases). Germline CDR1 MDHEN, CDR2 SYDVKM. With 6 bases removed from V and 0 bases from J, the gap between germline ends came to 14 bases. The CDR3 is made up of 15 amino acids. The CDR3 loop is CASRPGGVVNTEAFF. The DNA for the CDR3 is TGTGCCAGCAGGCCCGGGGGGGTTGTGAACACTGAAGCTTTCTTT.

This clonotype was recorded only once. V and J are TRBV9 and TRBJ2-3; perhaps D is TRBD1 or TRBD2 (7 bases each). V was shortened by 0 bases and J by 4 bases, with 15 bases between the two germline ends. CDR1 and CDR2 from the germline V gene are SGDLS and YYNGEE. The CDR3 totals 16 residues. CDR3 sequence (DNA): TGTGCCAGCAGCGTAGGGGTCAGGGGGGGGTCAGATACGCAGTATTTT. Protein sequence: CASSVGVRGGSDTQYF. Full variable domain (outside the CDR3, taken from reference TRBV9 and TRBJ2-3): DSGVTQTPKHLITATGQRVTLRCSPRSGDLSVYWYQQSLDQGLQFLIQYYNGEERAKGNILERFSAQQFPDLHSELNLSSLELGDSALYFCASSVGVRGGSDTQYFGPGTRLTVL.

The chain uses TRBV29-1 and TRBJ2-3; the D gene is possibly TRBD2 (6 bases). Between the trimmed V and J ends, which lost 7 bases and 0 bases, there was a span of 17 bases. CDR3 size: 15 residues. CDR1 SQVTM and CDR2 ANQGSEA come from the germline V gene. The DNA for the CDR3 is TGCAGCGAGCAAGACTTGGAGGGTAGCACAGATACGCAGTATTTT. This encodes CSEQDLEGSTDTQYF.

The chain recombines TRBV4-2 with TRBJ1-1; maybe TRBD1 (6 bases). Trimming removed 0 bases at V and 0 bases at J, with 11 bases between. CDR1 is LGHNA and CDR2 is YNFKEQ in the germline V gene. CDR3 size: 16 residues. CDR3 residues: CASSQEDGQMNTEAFF. The CDR3 nucleotides read TGTGCCAGCAGCCAAGAGGATGGACAGATGAACACTGAAGCTTTCTTT.

The sample holds a few counts of this clonotype. This rearrangement joins TRBV6-1 to TRBJ2-3, with TRBD1 identical over 9 bases. V dropped 6 bases and J dropped 0; count of bases not matched to a gene: 4. Looked up from germline, CDR1 is MNHNS and CDR2 is SASEGT. The CDR3 totals 15 residues. The CDR3 DNA reads as TGTGCCAGCAGCACAGGGGGCATCAGCACAGATACGCAGTATTTT. This gives the protein CASSTGGISTDTQYF.

This chain links TRBV6-5 with TRBJ2-2; D not resolved. This CDR3 region has 17 residues. Germline V CDR1 and CDR2: MNHEY, SVGAGI. V lost 0 bases and J 5 bases, leaving 16 bases between the germline ends. This CDR3 reads CASSYSSRESYTGELFF. DNA for the CDR3: TGTGCCAGCAGTTACTCGAGTAGGGAATCTTATACCGGGGAGCTGTTTTTT.

This sequence joins TRBV11-2 and TRBJ2-2, with 7 nucleotides matching TRBD1. The germline V gene encodes CDR1 SGHAT and CDR2 FQNNGV. Trimming removed 3 bases from V and 4 bases from J; junction bases left unmatched: 14. There are 18 residues in the CDR3. CDR3: CASSFPGQPPRGTGELFF. The CDR3 coding sequence is TGTGCCAGCAGCTTTCCGGGACAGCCCCCTCGGGGCACCGGGGAGCTGTTTTTT.

V gene TRBV7-7 combines with J gene TRBJ2-3; D gene uncertain. CDR3 length: 13 residues. Trimming left V 4 bases short and J 4 bases short, with 9 bases between. Germline V gives CDR1 SSHAT, CDR2 FNYEAQ (reference sequence). CDR3 protein: CASSYTIADTQYF. In DNA form, the CDR3 reads TGTGCCAGCAGCTACACTATAGCAGATACGCAGTATTTT. Complete variable domain (other parts from reference TRBV7-7 and TRBJ2-3): GAGVSQSPRYKVTKRGQDVTLRCDPISSHATLYWYQQALGQGPEFLTYFNYEAQPDKSGLPSDRFSAERPEGSISTLTIQRTEQRDSAMYRCASSYTIADTQYFGPGTRLTVL.

The chain combines TRBV6-2 or TRBV6-3 with TRBJ1-1; no clear D. The CDR3 has 15 residues. Per the germline V gene, CDR1 is MNHEY and CDR2 is SVGEGT. Between the trimmed V and J ends, which lost 0 bases and 0 bases, there was a span of 8 bases. CDR3 DNA: TGTGCCAGCAGTTACTCTGGGGAGGTGAACACTGAAGCTTTCTTT. This encodes CASSYSGEVNTEAFF.

The chain recombines TRBV20-1 with TRBJ2-3; a weak D match, TRBD2 (6 bases). Germline loops: CDR1 DFQATT, CDR2 SNEGSKA (reference sequence). V dropped 6 bases and J dropped 0 bases, with 16 bases sitting between them. The CDR3 has 15 residues. CDR3 sequence reads: CSARDYRGSTDTQYF. CDR3 bases: TGCAGTGCCAGGGATTACCGGGGGAGCACAGATACGCAGTATTTT.

This clonotype was detected a few times. The chain uses TRBV20-1 and TRBJ2-3; D is undetermined. V was shortened by 6 bases and J by 0 bases, with 7 bases between the two germline ends. CDR1 DFQATT and CDR2 SNEGSKA come from the germline V gene (reference sequence). This CDR3 has 12 residues. CDR3 region: CSARSSTDTQYF. The CDR3 nucleotides are TGCAGTGCGCGGTCTAGCACAGATACGCAGTATTTT.

The gene calls are TRBV7-7 and TRBJ2-1; D is ambiguous. The V and J ends lost 6 bases and 8 bases respectively, with 14 bases between them. Looked up from germline, CDR1 is SSHAT and CDR2 is FNYEAQ (reference sequence). This CDR3 spans 13 amino acids. CDR3 nucleotide sequence: TGTGCCAGCAGTTTACTCCTAGGTTATGAGCAGTTCTTC. It encodes CASSLLLGYEQFF.

The CDR3 region has the DNA TGTGCCAGCAGCCCACAAAACTTTGAAGCTTTCTTT. Translation: CASSPQNFEAFF. The gene calls are TRBV7-2 and TRBJ1-1; the D is unclear. This CDR3 comprises 12 residues. V was clipped by 5 bases and J by 7 bases, with 11 bases between them. The germline gives CDR1 SGHTA, CDR2 FQGNSA.

With regard to this clonotype: The germline gene is not matched at one end of the junction; a read error may be the cause. This chain uses TRBV5-1 with TRBJ2-5; D perhaps matches TRBD1 (5 bases). The CDR3 runs to 15 residues. From germline, CDR1 is SGHRS and CDR2 YFSETQ. The CDR3 nucleotides read TGCGCCACCGCAAGATTCGGACACGACCAAGAGGCCCAGTACTTC. This codes for CATARFGHDQEAQYF.

The rearrangement links TRBV10-3 to TRBJ1-1; D uncertain. V lost 10 bases and J lost 2, with 17 bases in between. The germline V gene has CDR1 ENHRY and CDR2 SYGVKD. The CDR3 has 14 residues. This CDR3 reads CASQNTGQNTEAFF. In DNA, the CDR3 is TGTGCCAGCCAGAATACGGGCCAAAACACTGAAGCTTTCTTT.

The chain joins TRBV9 to TRBJ2-7; D gene uncertain. The germline V gene has CDR1 SGDLS and CDR2 YYNGEE. The CDR3 spans 13 residues. V dropped 0 bases and J dropped 4 bases, with 8 bases sitting between them. CDR3 amino acids: CASSVELGYEQYF. In DNA form, the CDR3 reads TGTGCCAGCAGCGTAGAGTTAGGGTACGAGCAGTACTTC. The whole variable domain, remainder taken from reference TRBV9 and TRBJ2-7, is DSGVTQTPKHLITATGQRVTLRCSPRSGDLSVYWYQQSLDQGLQFLIQYYNGEERAKGNILERFSAQQFPDLHSELNLSSLELGDSALYFCASSVELGYEQYFGPGTRLTVT.

The chain carries TRBV2 and TRBJ2-5, with 11 bases lining up with TRBD2. V was pared by 3 bases and J by 11 bases, with 11 bases of the junction left unmatched. Germline CDR1 is SNHLY and CDR2 is FYNNEI. The CDR3 runs 15 residues. The CDR3 is CASSDLLAGVGEQYF. In DNA, the CDR3 is TGTGCCAGCAGTGACCTACTAGCGGGAGTAGGGGAGCAGTACTTC.

This clonotype appeared a few times. V gene TRBV6-6 combines with J gene TRBJ2-3; D is perhaps TRBD2 (6 bases). CDR1 MNHNY and CDR2 SVGAGI come from the germline V gene (reference sequence). The CDR3 spans 14 residues. Trimming removed 5 bases at V and 3 bases at J, with 12 bases between. The chain's CDR3 is CASSGTQITDTQYF. The CDR3 bases are TGTGCCAGCAGTGGGACTCAAATTACAGATACGCAGTATTTT.

This CDR3 is CASALEHRASYGYTF. The DNA of the CDR3 is TGTGCCAGCGCCCTTGAACACAGGGCTTCCTATGGCTACACCTTC. The chain employs TRBV12-3 or TRBV12-4 and TRBJ1-2; TRBD1 is a possible D gene (6 bases). The CDR3 extends over 15 amino acids. The V and J ends lost 8 bases and 4 bases respectively, with 20 bases between them.

This clonotype was counted only a few times. V usage is TRBV6-5 and J usage is TRBJ1-5; D is ambiguous. The CDR3 is 14 amino acids. Between the trimmed V and J ends, which lost 4 bases and 2 bases, there was a span of 9 bases. From germline, CDR1 is MNHEY and CDR2 SVGAGI. The CDR3 nucleotides are TGTGCCAGCAGTTCCAAAGCAGGCAATCAGCCCCAGCATTTT. Translation gives CASSSKAGNQPQHF.